This entry concerns a single T cell receptor beta chain. The antigen is unknown. This specimen comes from a study of cytomegalovirus exposure and HLA in healthy donors. Findings of the study overall: Later on, an analysis showed TCR association rates differing by HLA locus, with DRB1 the most and HLA-C the fewest. It was confirmed in vitro that a few of the CMV-associated chains were specific for CMV antigens. Sequencing likely generated an artifact that appeared as a cluster of highly shared sequence variants. In a later analysis, TCR beta V- and J-gene trimming was associated with a missense DCLRE1C variant.

The length of the CDR3 is 12 residues. Germline assignment: CDR1 SGHRS and CDR2 YFSETQ. Trimming cost V 7 bases and J 3 bases, with 10 bases left between them. The study ran its PCR with 60 Vbeta and 13 Jbeta primers. Data came from immunoSEQ multiplex PCR; TCRdb stores just in-frame clones and leaves some out. The sample includes 150,000 to 200,000 clones, more than 80% of them seen just once. The sequenced sample consisted of PBMCs. This sequence was found in a woman aged 18-29 years in good health and CMV-seropositive. The V and J genes are TRBV5-1 and TRBJ1-1; D gene uncertain. CDR3 in DNA: TGCGCCAGCTCCCAATCGGACACTGAAGCTTTCTTT. This encodes CASSQSDTEAFF.